This TCR beta chain derives from a study of T cells in Graves' hyperthyroidism and ophthalmopathy. RNA transcripts gave rise to amplified TCR beta CDR3 regions. The HTBI primer set served for first-round RT-PCR of the TCR CDR3. One entry per CDR3 protein, called by TCRdb with MiXCR from the multiplex PCR reads. The sample consists of 250,000 or so distinct CDR3 sequences, approximately 14% of them appearing once. Details on this clonotype: The antigen remains undetermined. The junction and the germline gene differ at one end; a read error may be behind it.

Patients aged 18 to 65 had newly diagnosed hyperthyroidism lasting under 2 months. Diagnoses rested on clinical symptoms, serum thyroxine and TRAb, thyroid ultrasound and orbital computed tomography. The study, taken as a whole, reports: A model using 13 V-J features told ophthalmopathy apart from stable hyperthyroidism.

Germline V gene sequence: CDR1 LGHNA, CDR2 YNFKEQ. The CDR3 extends over 14 amino acids. The chain joins TRBV4-2 to TRBJ2-5; D is unclear. Sequenced material: blood. The TCR originated in a woman aged 50 to 60 with Graves' hyperthyroidism that later progressed to Graves' ophthalmopathy. CDR3 bases: TGTGCCAGCAGGCAAGATCATATTGGGGAGACCCAGTACTTC. Translating it yields CASRQDHIGETQYF.